This T cell receptor beta chain was retrieved from a study of T cells in localized non-small cell lung cancer. Whole-study findings and limits: Sequencing was restricted to one tumor region; therefore, heterogeneity remains possible. The appearance of a median approximately 60 of the top 100 tumor clones was seen in adjacent lung. Clonality of T cells reached its maximum in uninvolved adjacent lung, surpassing tumor.

Some clones are missing from TCRdb's copy, which holds only in-frame ones; the method was immunoSEQ multiplex PCR. The sample lists roughly 13,000 clones, more than 80% seen once, with over 25% in the top ten. On this clone itself: The antigen is not known.

Germline lookup yields CDR1 MDHEN and CDR2 SYDVKM. CDR3 length equals 12 residues. V lost 7 bases, J lost 1 base, and 7 bases lay in between. This TCR was sampled from a male donor at least 60 years old with stage I squamous cell lung carcinoma. The chain recombines TRBV28 with TRBJ2-5, with a weak D call TRBD1 (6 bases). The source material was peripheral blood, sampled before any cancer treatment. CDR3 DNA: TGTGCCAGCAAAGGGGGCCAAGAGACCCAGTACTTC. It yields the protein CASKGGQETQYF.